The 5 T cell receptor beta chains below were found in one sample sequenced in a study of regulatory T cells in long-lasting Graves disease. In building TCR beta libraries, iRepertoire HTBI primers were used together with Arm-PCR of CDR3 regions. TCRdb re-called the multiplex PCR reads through MiXCR, storing one row per CDR3 protein. Here the sample spans 200,000 to 250,000 distinct CDR3 sequences, 15% to 20% being singletons. Time point noted: newly diagnosed GD, antithyroid drugs for less than 3 months. Scientists built the TCR library using RNA that was extracted from PBMCs. Sequences were derived from peripheral blood mononuclear cells (PBMCs), sampled at new diagnosis, from a patient treated with antithyroid drugs. These receptor sequences come from a female donor with Graves disease.

The chain is built from TRBV20-1 and TRBJ1-4; TRBD1 aligns across 8 bases. Germline values: CDR1 DFQATT, CDR2 SNEGSKA (reference sequence). The CDR3 is 15 residues long. The ends lost 5 bases at V and 5 bases at J; junction bases unmatched: 10. The CDR3, as DNA: TGCAGTGCTCCGGAACCACGGACAGGGAATGAAAAACTGTTTTTT. Protein sequence: CSAPEPRTGNEKLFF.

This clonotype was seen at least ten times. One end of the junction does not line up with germline, which may come from a read error. V usage is TRBV7-7 and J usage is TRBJ2-2, with D perhaps given as TRBD1 or TRBD2 (5 bases each). Germline values: CDR1 SSHAT, CDR2 FNYEAQ (reference sequence). The length of the CDR3 is 14 residues. The CDR3 coding sequence is TGTGCTAGCAGCTTCAGGGCGGGCACCGGGGAGCTGTTTTTT. Protein product: CASSFRAGTGELFF.

This clonotype was detected only a few times. The chain uses TRBV2 and TRBJ2-7; 14 nucleotides agree with TRBD2. Germline trimming cut 4 bases from V and 4 bases from J; bases unmatched to any gene: 6. Germline V CDR1 and CDR2: SNHLY, FYNNEI. This CDR3 contains 16 residues. The CDR3 nucleotides read TGTGCCAGCAGTGTGACTAGCGGGAGGGCCGGGTACGAGCAGTACTTC. Translated, it gives CASSVTSGRAGYEQYF.

This clonotype was seen at least ten times. The V gene is TRBV6-1, the J gene TRBJ2-7, with D hard to call. Germline lookup yields CDR1 MNHNS and CDR2 SASEGT. Trimming left V 6 bases short and J 5 bases short, with 20 bases between. CDR3 size: 15 residues. In DNA form, the CDR3 reads TGTGCCAGCAGCTTGGGCCGACCGAACTTCCACGAGCAGTACTTC. Protein: CASSLGRPNFHEQYF.

This clonotype was seen ten or more times. The chain links TRBV19 to TRBJ1-5; D unclear. With 8 bases removed from V and 3 bases from J, the gap between germline ends came to 14 bases. Germline assignment: CDR1 LNHDA and CDR2 SQIVND (reference sequence). This CDR3 has 14 amino acids. The CDR3 loop is CASHRVGNNQPQHF. The CDR3 DNA reads as TGTGCCAGTCATAGGGTGGGCAACAATCAGCCCCAGCATTTT.